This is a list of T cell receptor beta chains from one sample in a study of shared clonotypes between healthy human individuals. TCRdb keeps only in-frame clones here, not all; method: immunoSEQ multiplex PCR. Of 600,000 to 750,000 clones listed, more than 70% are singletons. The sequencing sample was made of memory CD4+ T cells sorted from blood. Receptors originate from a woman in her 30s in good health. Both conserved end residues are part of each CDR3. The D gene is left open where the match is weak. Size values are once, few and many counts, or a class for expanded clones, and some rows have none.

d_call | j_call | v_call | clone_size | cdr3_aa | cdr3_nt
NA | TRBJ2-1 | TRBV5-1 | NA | CASRPGEGDEQFF | TGCGCCAGCAGACCGGGGGAGGGGGATGAGCAGTTCTTC
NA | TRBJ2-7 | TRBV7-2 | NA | CASSLAGRDYEQYF | TGTGCCAGCAGCTTAGCCGGCCGGGACTACGAGCAGTACTTC
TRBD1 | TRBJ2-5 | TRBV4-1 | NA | CASSQGTVDQETQYF | TGCGCCAGCAGCCAGGGGACAGTCGACCAAGAGACCCAGTACTTC
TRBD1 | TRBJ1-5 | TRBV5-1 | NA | CASSLGTGTGAQPQHF | TGCGCCAGCAGCTTGGGGACAGGGACGGGAGCTCAGCCCCAGCATTTT
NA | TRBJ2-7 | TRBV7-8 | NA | CASSLYIISYEQYF | TGTGCCAGCAGCTTGTACATTATCTCCTACGAGCAGTACTTC
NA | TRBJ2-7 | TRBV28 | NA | CASSFSEGPRGPQYF | TGTGCCAGCAGTTTCTCAGAGGGGCCGCGGGGGCCGCAGTACTTC
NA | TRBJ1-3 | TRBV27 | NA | CASRQQGAGNTIYF | TGTGCCAGTAGACAACAGGGTGCCGGAAACACCATATATTTT
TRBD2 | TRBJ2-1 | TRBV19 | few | CASTAQTSGRGQFF | TGTGCCAGTACCGCCCAGACTAGCGGGAGGGGGCAGTTCTTC
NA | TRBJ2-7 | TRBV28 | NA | CASSFMQFAPYEQYF | TGTGCCAGCAGTTTCATGCAATTTGCCCCCTACGAGCAGTACTTC
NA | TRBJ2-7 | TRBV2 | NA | CASSAHPLDEQYF | TGTGCCAGCAGTGCCCATCCGCTCGACGAGCAGTACTTC
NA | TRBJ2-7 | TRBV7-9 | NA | CASSLEAGIEQYF | TGTGCCAGCAGCTTAGAGGCGGGGATCGAGCAGTACTTC
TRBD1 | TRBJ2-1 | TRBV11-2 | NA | CASSPSRDRGREFF | TGTGCCAGCAGCCCCTCCCGTGACAGGGGGAGGGAATTCTTC
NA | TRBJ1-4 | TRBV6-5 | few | CASSYRGPHEKLFF | TGTGCCAGCAGTTATCGGGGACCTCATGAAAAACTGTTTTTT
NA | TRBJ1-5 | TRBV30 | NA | CAWSMYGHGNQPQHF | TGTGCCTGGAGTATGTATGGGCACGGCAATCAGCCCCAGCATTTT
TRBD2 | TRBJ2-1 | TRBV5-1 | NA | CASSLYGTSGSGLDNEQFF | TGCGCCAGCAGCTTATACGGGACTAGCGGGAGTGGGTTGGACAATGAGCAGTTCTTC
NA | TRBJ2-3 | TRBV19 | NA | CASSTLAADTQYF | TGTGCCAGTAGTACCCTAGCAGCAGATACGCAGTATTTT
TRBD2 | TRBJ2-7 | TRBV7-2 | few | CASSWTSGSGAGEQYF | TGTGCCAGCAGCTGGACTAGCGGGAGTGGGGCCGGCGAGCAGTACTTC
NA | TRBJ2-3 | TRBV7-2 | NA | CASSSGGITQYF | TGTGCCAGCAGCTCCGGGGGTATTACGCAGTATTTT
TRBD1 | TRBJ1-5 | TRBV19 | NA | CASRGTDNQPQHF | TGTGCCAGTAGGGGGACAGACAATCAGCCCCAGCATTTT
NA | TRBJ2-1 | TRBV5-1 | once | CASSYGNSYNEQFF | TGCGCCAGCAGCTACGGAAATTCCTACAATGAGCAGTTCTTC
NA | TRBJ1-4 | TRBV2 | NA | CASSREATNEKLFF | TGTGCCAGCAGCAGGGAGGCGACTAATGAAAAACTGTTTTTT
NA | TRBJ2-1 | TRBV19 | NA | CASVTPQGTRFF | TGTGCCAGTGTTACTCCACAGGGGACTCGGTTCTTC
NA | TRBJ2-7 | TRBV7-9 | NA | CASSRENYEQYF | TGTGCCAGCAGCCGAGAGAACTACGAGCAGTACTTC
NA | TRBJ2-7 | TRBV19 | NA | CASRRGPNYEQYF | TGTGCCTCTCGACGGGGGCCAAACTACGAGCAGTACTTC
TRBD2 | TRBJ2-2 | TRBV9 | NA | CASSGQREGFGELFF | TGTGCCAGCAGCGGTCAGCGGGAGGGTTTCGGGGAGCTGTTTTTT
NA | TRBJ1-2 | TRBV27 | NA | CASSHGQNANYGYTF | TGTGCCAGCAGTCACGGACAGAACGCTAACTATGGCTACACCTTC
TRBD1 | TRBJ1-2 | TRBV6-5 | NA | CASSERAGGYGYTF | TGTGCCAGCAGTGAAAGGGCAGGGGGCTATGGCTACACCTTC